The clone carrying this T cell receptor beta chain occurred a few times. Antigen unknown. In the library, individual cDNA molecules carried attached unique molecular identifiers. TCRdb re-analysed the 5' RACE reads in MiXCR, keeping a single row per CDR3 protein. The data show 70,000 to 85,000 distinct CDR3 sequences, with 5% seen just once and less than 9.5% held by the top ten. This entry belongs to a study of early T cells in non-severe SARS-CoV-2 infection. At the level of the study: Unsorted whole-blood RNA was sequenced in bulk, leaving chains unpaired.

Germline V gene lookup returns CDR1 SGHTA and CDR2 FQGTGA. V shed 3 bases, J shed 4 bases, and the junction held 2 bases outside the gene matches. CDR3 size: 14 residues. Study-wide points: Comparison of clonotypes with VDJdb favored anti-spike CD8 responses while missing private and CD4 specificities.

The source material was whole blood, sampled at baseline. This receptor was obtained from an adult who was a healthcare worker with PCR-confirmed SARS-CoV-2 infection or an uninfected control (not recorded which). V usage is TRBV7-3 and J usage is TRBJ2-3, with 9 positions matching TRBD2. The DNA for the CDR3 is TGTGCCAGCAGCTTTAGCGGGAGTTCAGATACGCAGTATTTT. It specifies CASSFSGSSDTQYF.